The T cell receptor beta chain described here comes from a study of blood T cell repertoires in COVID-19 (dated by TCRdb to the early 2020s). Context from the whole study: Samples from collaborators originated in the United States, Italy and Spain and spanned both the acute and convalescent phases of COVID-19. The prospective study material was composed of cDNA or gDNA derived from T cells, B-cell-depleted T cells, or PBMCs. The dataset comprised deeply sampled blood TCRbeta repertoires from subjects exposed to, actively infected with, or recovered from COVID-19. A freely available public database, intended as a resource for researchers studying the immune response to SARS-CoV-2, is where the repertoires were released. The samples were drawn from the first 160 participants of the ongoing ImmuneRACE study and from 1,200 or so subjects provided by 6 global collaborators. Nearly every sample came with metadata listing a de-identified subject ID, COVID-19 status, age in years and sex. Where HLA class I and class II types were available, the types were taken from metadata supplied by the sample provider, not from assay-based typing. The study at large found these results: The quantity of clinical and demographic metadata differed by source and by participant and was supplied without curation.

CDR1 and CDR2, looked up from the germline V gene (reference sequence), are LNHDA and SQIVND. The CDR3 holds 15 amino acids from the cysteine to the phenylalanine. The CDR3 DNA has 45 bases and is translated from base 1. Relative to germline, V is 7 bases shorter and J is 3 bases shorter, with 18 bases between their ends. The immunoSEQ Assay, a bias-controlled multiplex PCR, was used to amplify TCRbeta CDR3 regions from genomic DNA. As for the authors' bioinformatics: Within the assay, amplification of reference gene primers was used to estimate how many nucleated cells each sample contained. To quantify the absolute abundance of each unique TCRbeta CDR3 rearrangement, sequence reads were collapsed and filtered. Productive Simpson clonality was computed per sample as the square root of Simpson's diversity index over productive rearrangements. Sourced from immuneACCESS, this table was stored by TCRdb with only in-frame sequences that have V and J called. A share of the clones is absent; for the studies checked, an unresolved V gene accounts for under half, and the remainder has no known explanation. V, J and clone size derive from that table, while D and trimming were established from the DNA sequence. This sample comprises 55,000 to 75,000 clones, approximately 80% of them detected only once. Around 25% of the sample comes from the top ten.

As for this clone: The antigen it binds to is not known. Base qualities are missing; no much larger clone stands one base away.

Each collaborating institution followed its own protocols to collect whole blood in K2EDTA tubes. For TCRbeta analysis, collaborators shipped samples as frozen whole blood, isolated PBMCs, or DNA extracted from either of those sample types. This chain is built from TRBV19 and TRBJ1-2; the D gene is possibly TRBD1, with 6 bases matching. Input material: peripheral blood. This TCR derives from a human donor in a cohort sampled during active COVID-19. The sequence in DNA is TGTGCCAGTACCCTCGGGGGGCCCTCCGACTATGGCTACACCTTC. Translated, it gives CASTLGGPSDYGYTF.